Listed here are 28 T cell receptor beta chains from one sample, sequenced in a study of blood T cell repertoires in COVID-19. Data came from immunoSEQ multiplex PCR; TCRdb stores just in-frame clones and leaves some out. The table shows under 150,000 clones, with approximately 85% occurring only once. Sequencing was done on a sample of peripheral blood. These receptors originate from a woman aged 55-69 years with COVID-19, enrolled during active disease.

This rearrangement joins TRBV6-4 to TRBJ1-2; TRBD1 agrees at 8 bases. CDR1 MRHNA and CDR2 SNTAGT come from the germline V gene. The CDR3 has 14 amino acids. Germline trimming cut 2 bases from V and 7 bases from J; bases unmatched to any gene: 6. CDR3 DNA: TGTGCCAGCAGTGACCAAACAGGGGGATCTGGCTACACCTTC. The encoded protein is CASSDQTGGSGYTF.

The V gene is TRBV5-6, the J gene TRBJ1-1; weak D call: TRBD1 (6 bases). The germline V gene has CDR1 SGHDT and CDR2 YYEEEE. This CDR3 is built from 14 residues. V shed 4 bases and J shed 6 bases, with 16 bases lying between them. The CDR3 loop is CASSATGKESEAFF. CDR3 nucleotides: TGTGCCAGCAGCGCAACAGGGAAAGAATCTGAAGCTTTCTTT.

The J gene is TRBJ2-1, the V gene TRBV15; unclear D gene. Germline-derived CDR1 and CDR2 are LNHNV and YYDKDF (reference sequence). The V end was cut by 4 bases, the J end by 0 bases, with 4 bases between. This CDR3 is built from 13 residues. The CDR3 here is CATSTSSYNEQFF. The DNA of the CDR3 is TGTGCCACCAGCACCAGCTCCTACAATGAGCAGTTCTTC. Full variable domain (outside the CDR3, taken from reference TRBV15 and TRBJ2-1): DAMVIQNPRYQVTQFGKPVTLSCSQTLNHNVMYWYQQKSSQAPKLLFHYYDKDFNNEADTPDNFQSRRPNTSFCFLDIRSPGLGDTAMYLCATSTSSYNEQFFGPGTRLTVL.

This chain joins TRBV4-2 and TRBJ2-7, with 10 bases that match TRBD1. CDR3 length equals 14 residues. Germline loops: CDR1 LGHNA, CDR2 YNFKEQ. The ends lost 3 bases at V and 7 bases at J; junction bases unmatched: 6. The CDR3 loop is CASSHGQGEWEQYF. The CDR3, as DNA: TGTGCCAGCAGCCACGGACAGGGGGAGTGGGAGCAGTACTTC.

The gene calls are TRBV18 and TRBJ2-7, with TRBD2 identical over 7 bases. Germline trimming cut 0 bases from V and 2 bases from J; bases unmatched to any gene: 4. Germline V gives CDR1 KGHSH, CDR2 LQKENI. CDR3 size: 15 residues. CDR3 DNA sequence: TGTGCCAGCTCACCACCGGCTAGCGGAGCCTACGAGCAGTACTTC. The encoded protein is CASSPPASGAYEQYF.

The chain couples TRBV4-1 to TRBJ2-5, with 8 bases identical to TRBD1. The V gene's germline CDR1 is MGHRA and CDR2 YSYEKL. The CDR3 loop spans 14 amino acids. Germline trimming cut 4 bases from V and 1 base from J; bases unmatched to any gene: 2. The CDR3 bases are TGCGCCAGCAGCCCAGGACAGGGCCAAGAGACCCAGTACTTC. It encodes CASSPGQGQETQYF.

The J gene is TRBJ1-2, the V gene TRBV30, with 10 bases matching TRBD1. V was pared by 4 bases and J by 4 bases, with 6 bases of the junction left unmatched. Germline V gene lookup returns CDR1 GTSNPN and CDR2 SVGIG (reference sequence). This CDR3 is 14 amino acids long. The CDR3 DNA reads as TGTGCCTGGAAGACGACAGGGGGCCTCTATGGCTACACCTTC. The encoded protein is CAWKTTGGLYGYTF. Based on the CDR3 plus reference TRBV30 and TRBJ1-2, the full variable domain is SQTIHQWPATLVQPVGSPLSLECTVEGTSNPNLYWYRQAAGRGLQLLFYSVGIGQISSEVPQNLSASRPQDRQFILSSKKLLLSDSGFYLCAWKTTGGLYGYTFGSGTRLTVV.

V and J are TRBV19 and TRBJ1-1; 8 bases agree with TRBD1. This CDR3 is 15 amino acids long. The V segment lost 2 bases and the J segment 2 bases; nucleotides outside the gene matches: 4. Germline loops: CDR1 LNHDA, CDR2 SQIVND (reference sequence). The CDR3 nucleotides read TGTGCCAGTAGTATACAGGGGGCTTCAAACACTGAAGCTTTCTTT. It translates to CASSIQGASNTEAFF. The complete variable domain, with remaining parts taken from reference TRBV19 and TRBJ1-1, reads DGGITQSPKYLFRKEGQNVTLSCEQNLNHDAMYWYRQDPGQGLRLIYYSQIVNDFQKGDIAEGYSVSREKKESFPLTVTSAQKNPTAFYLCASSIQGASNTEAFFGQGTRLTVV.

The J gene is TRBJ1-1, the V gene TRBV7-9; 8 bases align to TRBD1. CDR3 length: 14 amino acids. Germline CDR1 reads SEHNR; CDR2 reads FQNEAQ (reference sequence). V dropped 4 bases and J dropped 5; count of bases not matched to a gene: 6. CDR3 protein: CASSYGQGWTEAFF. For the CDR3, the DNA is TGTGCCAGCAGCTACGGACAGGGTTGGACTGAAGCTTTCTTT.

The gene calls are TRBV6-5 and TRBJ2-7; 10 bases align to TRBD1. V was clipped by 4 bases and J by 6 bases; unmatched bases: 12. Germline assignment: CDR1 MNHEY and CDR2 SVGAGI. This CDR3 is 16 amino acids long. The CDR3 spells CASSFRAFRQGAEQYF. The CDR3 DNA sequence: TGTGCCAGCAGTTTCCGCGCCTTTAGACAGGGGGCCGAGCAGTACTTC.

This clone has just one count. The V call is TRBV5-1, the J call TRBJ1-1; 10 bases agree with TRBD1. CDR1 and CDR2 (germline): SGHRS, YFSETQ. CDR3 length: 15 amino acids. V lost 1 base and J lost 5; bases outside the gene matches: 5. The CDR3 nucleotides read TGCGCCAGCAGCTTGAGACAGGGGGCTCAGACTGAAGCTTTCTTT. Its translation is CASSLRQGAQTEAFF.

On this clone itself: Other DNA sequences of this sample code for an identical CDR3. The chain has TRBV7-8 and TRBJ1-2; perhaps TRBD1 as D (5 bases). V was shortened by 1 base and J by 0 bases, with 12 bases between the two germline ends. The CDR3 sequence is 16 residues long. The germline V gene has CDR1 SGHVS and CDR2 FQNEAQ. This CDR3 reads CASSLVGGETNYGYTF. The CDR3 DNA reads TGTGCCAGCAGCTTAGTGGGGGGGGAAACTAACTATGGCTACACCTTC.

The chain combines TRBV7-7 with TRBJ2-5; D may be TRBD1 (7 bases). V gave up 5 bases and J gave up 4 bases, with 17 bases separating them. Germline V gene lookup returns CDR1 SSHAT and CDR2 FNYEAQ (reference sequence). The CDR3 extends over 15 amino acids. In DNA form, the CDR3 reads TGTGCCAGCAGCCCCCGGAGGGGGCTTGGAGAGACCCAGTACTTC. Its translation is CASSPRRGLGETQYF.

The chain is built from TRBV4-2 and TRBJ1-2; no clear D. Germline V lookup: CDR1 LGHNA, CDR2 YNFKEQ. V lost 2 bases to trimming and J lost 8 bases, with 12 bases between them. There are 13 residues in the CDR3. CDR3 DNA: TGTGCCAGCAGCCAATCAGGAAACCGGGGCTACACCTTC. Its translation: CASSQSGNRGYTF.

The rearrangement links TRBV11-2 to TRBJ2-5, with D hard to call. Germline V gene data show CDR1 as SGHAT and CDR2 as FQNNGV. The CDR3 contains 13 residues. The V and J ends lost 3 bases and 1 base respectively, with 6 bases between them. This chain's CDR3 is CASSFGPQETQYF. CDR3 sequence (DNA): TGTGCCAGCAGCTTCGGTCCCCAAGAGACCCAGTACTTC.

This clone was found once. The genes are TRBV15 and TRBJ2-3; 7 bases align to TRBD2. Germline CDR1 and CDR2: LNHNV and YYDKDF (reference sequence). With V trimmed by 0 bases and J by 1 base, 4 bases remained unmatched. The CDR3 runs to 16 residues. CDR3 region: CATSRDRGVGTDTQYF. DNA of the CDR3: TGTGCCACCAGCAGAGACCGGGGGGTAGGCACAGATACGCAGTATTTT.

The chain has TRBV27 and TRBJ1-2; no reliable D call. CDR3 size: 15 residues. V lost 1 base to trimming and J lost 8 bases, with 17 bases between them. CDR1 and CDR2 (germline): MNHEY, SMNVEV (reference sequence). CDR3 nucleotides: TGTGCCAGCAGTTTATATAGTGACGGGATCGGCGGCTACACCTTC. It translates to CASSLYSDGIGGYTF.

The V call is TRBV6-2 or TRBV6-3, the J call TRBJ2-7; TRBD1 aligns across 7 bases. Germline CDR1 reads MNHEY; CDR2 reads SVGEGT. The CDR3 loop spans 13 amino acids. With V trimmed by 3 bases and J by 4 bases, 3 bases remained unmatched. The CDR3 protein is CASSYEQGYEQYF. As DNA, the CDR3 is TGTGCCAGCAGTTATGAACAGGGGTACGAGCAGTACTTC.

The V and J genes are TRBV24-1 and TRBJ1-2; the D is unclear. V lost 3 bases to trimming and J lost 2 bases, with 6 bases between them. This CDR3 is 13 amino acids long. Germline-derived CDR1 and CDR2 are KGHDR and SFDVKD. CDR3 DNA: TGTGCCACCAGTGATCGCAGAAACTATGGCTACACCTTC. It codes for CATSDRRNYGYTF.

The chain has TRBV27 and TRBJ1-3; tentatively, D is TRBD1 (5 bases). The germline V gene has CDR1 MNHEY and CDR2 SMNVEV (reference sequence). This CDR3 is built from 16 residues. Between the trimmed V and J ends, which lost 5 bases and 0 bases, there was a span of 14 bases. The CDR3 is CASSPQGYFSGNTIYF. The CDR3 DNA follows: TGTGCCAGCAGTCCGCAGGGATACTTCTCTGGAAACACCATATATTTT.

Only a few counts were recorded for this clone. This chain links TRBV11-2 with TRBJ1-2; TRBD1 is a possible D gene (5 bases). V was cut by 1 base and J by 8 bases, with 17 bases left in between. The CDR3 spans 15 residues. CDR1 and CDR2 (germline): SGHAT, FQNNGV. The CDR3: CASSLADSAAGGYTF. CDR3 DNA sequence: TGTGCCAGCAGCTTAGCCGACAGTGCCGCGGGGGGCTACACCTTC.

The rearrangement joins TRBV28 to TRBJ1-2, with D hard to call. This CDR3 region has 12 residues. The V end lost 6 bases, the J end lost 5 bases, and 10 bases lay between the germline ends. Germline CDR1 is MDHEN and CDR2 is SYDVKM. In nucleotides, the CDR3 is TGTGCCAGCAGCACGGACTGGTATGGCTACACCTTC. Protein product: CASSTDWYGYTF.

This clone was found once. This chain links TRBV3-1 (or the pseudogene TRBV3-2) with TRBJ2-7, with TRBD1 identical over 9 bases. Germline V gene data show CDR1 as LGHDT and CDR2 as YNNKEL (reference sequence). The length of the CDR3 is 15 residues. V gave up 4 bases and J gave up 3 bases; unmatched junction bases: 7. In nucleotides, the CDR3 is TGTGCCAGCAGCCGCTCGGGGACAGGGATCTACGAGCAGTACTTC. Translating it yields CASSRSGTGIYEQYF.

This chain uses TRBV11-2 with TRBJ1-2; D gene ambiguous. The germline V gene encodes CDR1 SGHAT and CDR2 FQNNGV. The CDR3 loop spans 13 amino acids. Trimming shortened V by 0 bases and J by 6 bases, and 8 bases separated the two germline ends. The CDR3 spells CASSLDRVDGYTF. CDR3 DNA sequence: TGTGCCAGCAGCTTAGATCGGGTGGATGGCTACACCTTC.

The chain employs TRBV5-4 and TRBJ1-2, with D uncertain. Germline CDR1 is SGHNT and CDR2 is YYREEE (reference sequence). The CDR3 has 17 residues. V was clipped by 2 bases and J by 6 bases, with 23 bases between them. CDR3 sequence reads: CASSLDGTQRWSDGYTF. For the CDR3, the DNA is TGTGCCAGCAGCTTAGACGGCACTCAGCGGTGGAGCGATGGCTACACCTTC.

The chain recombines TRBV10-3 with TRBJ1-6; 8 bases match TRBD1. J lost 4 bases, V lost 3 bases, and 8 bases had no gene match. The CDR3 is 17 residues long. The germline V gene encodes CDR1 ENHRY and CDR2 SYGVKD. The CDR3 region is CAISDLRTGPYNSPLHF. DNA of the CDR3: TGTGCCATCAGTGATCTTAGGACAGGGCCATATAATTCACCCCTCCACTTT.

V usage is TRBV11-2 and J usage is TRBJ2-3; D possibly corresponds to TRBD1 (5 bases). Between the trimmed V and J ends, which lost 0 bases and 1 base, there was a span of 14 bases. Germline V gene sequence: CDR1 SGHAT, CDR2 FQNNGV. The CDR3 is 17 amino acids. The DNA for the CDR3 is TGTGCCAGCAGCTTAGATCTCCAGGGTGGGGGCACAGATACGCAGTATTTT. It specifies CASSLDLQGGGTDTQYF.

The chain combines TRBV5-6 with TRBJ2-2; 15 nucleotides align to TRBD2. There are 18 residues in the CDR3. The germline V gene encodes CDR1 SGHDT and CDR2 YYEEEE. V lost 4 bases to trimming and J lost 5 bases; unmatched junction nucleotides: 9. CDR3 in DNA: TGTGCCAGCAGCCCCGGGACTAGCGGGGGGTTCTATACCGGGGAGCTGTTTTTT. It encodes CASSPGTSGGFYTGELFF.